Following are 8 T cell receptor beta chains from one sample sequenced in a study of spatial heterogeneity in lung cancer. From the 5' RACE reads, TCRdb called clonotypes with MiXCR, one entry per CDR3 protein. The sample holds about 50,000 distinct CDR3 sequences, about 7.6% seen once. Time point denoted: sample taken at primary tumor resection. TCRs were sequenced from unsorted whole RNA of tumor, nontumor lung or PBMC. This specimen was PBMCs, taken at surgery. These receptors all come from a female donor with early-stage non-small cell lung cancer.

This chain links TRBV6-1 with TRBJ1-6; unclear D gene. Trimming pared 7 bases from V and 8 bases from J, leaving 6 bases between. Germline V gene lookup returns CDR1 MNHNS and CDR2 SASEGT. The length of the CDR3 is 11 residues. CDR3 nucleotide sequence: TGTGCCAGCAATGCAGATTCACCCCTCCACTTT. Translating gives CASNADSPLHF.

There are many counts of this clonotype. The rearrangement links TRBV5-6 to TRBJ1-5; no clear D gene. Trimming removed 1 base from V and 6 bases from J, with 8 bases in between. The CDR3 length is 13 residues. Germline V gene sequence: CDR1 SGHDT, CDR2 YYEEEE. DNA of the CDR3: TGTGCCAGCAGCTTGATGGGATTTCAGCCCCAGCATTTT. As protein: CASSLMGFQPQHF.

At least ten counts were recorded for this clonotype. The rearrangement uses TRBV29-1 and TRBJ1-1, with a possible D match to TRBD1 (5 bases). This CDR3 has 13 amino acids. Per the germline V gene, CDR1 is SQVTM and CDR2 is ANQGSEA. The V gene lost 5 bases and the J gene lost 3 bases, with 13 bases spanning the gap. The CDR3 here is CSVLEGTYTEAFF. The CDR3 bases are TGCAGCGTTCTCGAGGGGACCTACACTGAAGCTTTCTTT.

V and J are TRBV30 and TRBJ1-2; 9 bases map to TRBD1. The junction had 7 bases not matched to a gene; V was cut back by 3 bases and J by 2 bases. The CDR3 loop spans 15 amino acids. Per the germline V gene, CDR1 is GTSNPN and CDR2 is SVGIG (reference sequence). The CDR3 bases are TGTGCCTGGAGGTCGGAGACAGGGGGGAACTATGGCTACACCTTC. It yields the protein CAWRSETGGNYGYTF. Supplemented by reference TRBV30 and TRBJ1-2, the full variable domain reads SQTIHQWPATLVQPVGSPLSLECTVEGTSNPNLYWYRQAAGRGLQLLFYSVGIGQISSEVPQNLSASRPQDRQFILSSKKLLLSDSGFYLCAWRSETGGNYGYTFGSGTRLTVV.

Concerning this clonotype itself: With a much larger clone just one base away, this may be a read error. This sequence joins TRBV5-1 and TRBJ2-2; 7 bases fit TRBD2. The germline V gene encodes CDR1 SGHRS and CDR2 YFSETQ. The CDR3 length is 14 residues. DNA for the CDR3: TGCGACACCACCGGCGGGGGGAACACCGGGGAGCTGTTTTTT. This gives the protein CDTTGGGNTGELFF. Looking up the rest from reference TRBV5-1 and TRBJ2-2 gives the full variable domain: KAGVTQTPRYLIKTRGQQVTLSCSPISGHRSVSWYQQTPGQGLQFLFEYFSETQRNKGNFPGRFSGRQFSNSRSEMNVSTLELGDSALYLCDTTGGGNTGELFFGEGSRLTVL.

This clonotype was found many times. The J gene is TRBJ1-6, the V gene TRBV6-2 or TRBV6-3; 7 nucleotides match TRBD1. V lost 0 bases, J lost 8 bases, and 1 base stayed unmatched. Germline-derived CDR1 and CDR2 are MNHEY and SVGEGT. The CDR3 consists of 14 residues. The CDR3 DNA follows: TGTGCCAGCAGTTACTCCGGGACAGATTCACCCCTCCACTTT. This sequence encodes CASSYSGTDSPLHF.

This clonotype showed up just a few times. J is TRBJ2-3 and V is TRBV5-1; 7 bases fit TRBD2. The V and J ends lost 4 bases and 0 bases, in that order; junction bases with no gene match: 2. Germline CDR1 and CDR2: SGHRS and YFSETQ. The CDR3 sequence is 14 residues long. DNA for the CDR3: TGCGCCAGCAGCACGCGGGAGAGCACAGATACGCAGTATTTT. Amino acids: CASSTRESTDTQYF.

In its sample, this clonotype was seen many times. This chain links TRBV2 with TRBJ1-1; D remains ambiguous. This CDR3 is 14 amino acids long. The V and J ends lost 10 bases and 1 base respectively, with 16 bases between them. Germline CDR1 and CDR2: SNHLY and FYNNEI. This CDR3 is CATKQTEQNTEAFF. The CDR3 nucleotides are TGTGCCACCAAACAAACCGAACAGAACACTGAAGCTTTCTTT.